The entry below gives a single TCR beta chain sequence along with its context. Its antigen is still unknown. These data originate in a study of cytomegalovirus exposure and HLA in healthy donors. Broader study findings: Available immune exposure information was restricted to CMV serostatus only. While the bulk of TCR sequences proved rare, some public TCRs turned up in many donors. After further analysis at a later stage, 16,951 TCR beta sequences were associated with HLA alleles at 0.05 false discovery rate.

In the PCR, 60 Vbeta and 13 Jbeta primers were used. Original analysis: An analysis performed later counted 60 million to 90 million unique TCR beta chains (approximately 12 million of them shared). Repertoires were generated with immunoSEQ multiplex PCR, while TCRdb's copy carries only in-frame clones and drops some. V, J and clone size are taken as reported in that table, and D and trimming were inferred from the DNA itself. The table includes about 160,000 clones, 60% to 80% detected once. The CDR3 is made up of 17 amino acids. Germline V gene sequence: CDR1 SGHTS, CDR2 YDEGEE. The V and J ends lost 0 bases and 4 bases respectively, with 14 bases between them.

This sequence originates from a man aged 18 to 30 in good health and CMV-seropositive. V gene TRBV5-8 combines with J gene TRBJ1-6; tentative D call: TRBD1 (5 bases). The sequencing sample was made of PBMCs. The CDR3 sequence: CASSLEFQGRYNSPLHF. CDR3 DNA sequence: TGTGCCAGCAGCTTGGAGTTTCAGGGTCGGTATAATTCACCCCTCCACTTT.